This T cell receptor beta chain was found in a study of blood T cell repertoires in COVID-19 (dated by TCRdb to 2018 to 2021). Context from the whole study: The collaborator samples originated in the United States, Italy and Spain and spanned the acute and convalescent phases of COVID-19. Samples were obtained from the ongoing ImmuneRACE study (first 160 participants) and from 1,200 or so subjects provided by 6 global collaborators. Where available, HLA class I and class II types were obtained from metadata supplied by the sample provider rather than from assay-based typing. The prospective study material was composed of cDNA or gDNA derived from T cells, B-cell-depleted T cells, or PBMCs. The repertoires were made available in a free public database intended to serve as a resource for research on the immune response to SARS-CoV-2. Deeply sampled blood TCRbeta repertoires from subjects exposed to, actively infected with, or recovered from COVID-19 were included in the dataset. The sample metadata nearly always contained a de-identified subject ID, COVID-19 status, age in years and sex. What the study reported, not specific to this receptor: Clinical and demographic metadata were provided uncurated, with the amount varying by source and participant.

Trimming at the junction amounts to 2 bases on V and 1 base on J, and the germline ends lie 11 bases apart. Via the germline V gene, CDR1 is MGHRA and CDR2 YSYEKL. The CDR3 has 15 amino acids, counting the end cysteine and phenylalanine. The only DNA kept is the CDR3, 45 bases in frame from the first base. Whole blood was collected in K2EDTA tubes by collaborating institutions according to the institutions' own protocols. For TCRbeta analysis, collaborator samples were shipped as frozen whole blood, as isolated PBMCs, or as DNA extracted from either sample type. As for this clone: This receptor's antigen is unknown. Within one base of it there is no much larger clone, and no base qualities were kept.

TCRbeta CDR3 regions were amplified from genomic DNA by means of the immunoSEQ Assay, a bias-controlled multiplex PCR. In the authors' own workflow: Nucleated cell counts per sample were estimated from amplification of reference gene primers within the assay. Sequence reads were collapsed and filtered to measure the absolute abundance of every unique TCRbeta CDR3 rearrangement. For each sample, productive Simpson clonality was calculated as the square root of Simpson's diversity index across productive rearrangements. The immuneACCESS repertoire file appears here via TCRdb, limited to in-frame rearrangements. These files lack a portion of the clones; in checked studies, under half of the deficit traces to unresolved V genes, and the cause of the others is not known. That table gives V, J and clone size, and the DNA gave D and trimming. The sample table contains approximately 25,000 clones; only one count was recorded for 75% to 90% of them. Around 12% of the sample is in the top ten clones.

The chain was built from TRBV4-1 and TRBJ1-1, with TRBD1 as a weak D call on 6 bases. The specimen was peripheral blood. The TCR was taken from a woman of 80 years or more with active or convalescent COVID-19. CDR3 protein: CASSQIGQRNTEAFF. The base sequence is TGCGCCAGCAGCCAAATCGGACAGCGGAACACTGAAGCTTTCTTT.